This T cell receptor beta chain appears in the sequencing data of a study of T cell responses to AZD1222 COVID-19 vaccine. Only in-frame clones appear in the TCRdb table, and some are missing; sequencing was by immunoSEQ multiplex PCR. This repertoire shows some 100,000 clones, just under 90% found once; its top ten account for 3% to 3.5%. The germline V gene has CDR1 SGHRS and CDR2 YFSETQ. The ends lost 4 bases at V and 5 bases at J; junction bases unmatched: 2. The length of the CDR3 is 13 residues. The rearrangement uses TRBV5-1 and TRBJ1-2, with 10 bases aligning to TRBD1. The source material was peripheral blood, sampled on day 0 of AZD1222 vaccination. The sequence derives from an adult in good health. DNA of the CDR3: TGCGCCAGCAGCCCGGGACAGGGGTATGGCTACACCTTC. Residues: CASSPGQGYGYTF. The complete variable domain, with remaining parts taken from reference TRBV5-1 and TRBJ1-2, reads KAGVTQTPRYLIKTRGQQVTLSCSPISGHRSVSWYQQTPGQGLQFLFEYFSETQRNKGNFPGRFSGRQFSNSRSEMNVSTLELGDSALYLCASSPGQGYGYTFGSGTRLTVV.